A selection of T cell receptor beta chains follows, all from one sample in a study of blood T cell repertoires in COVID-19. The table came from immunoSEQ multiplex PCR; TCRdb's copy has only in-frame clones and leaves some out. The sample carries approximately 190,000 clones, 80% to 95% recorded once. Sequencing was performed on peripheral blood. Every receptor here comes from a man between 45 and 60 years old with acute or convalescent COVID-19. Both conserved end residues are part of each CDR3. Each record gives: D gene, J gene, V gene, clone size, CDR3 DNA, CDR3 protein. D genes are given only for firm matches. Size tells how often a clone was seen (once, few, many) or the class of an expanded clone, and some rows leave it out.

>TRBD2|TRBJ2-3|TRBV7-2|NA
TGTGCCAGCAGCCTTGTTTCGGGACTAGCGGGAGGGGGGGATACGCAGTATTTT
CASSLVSGLAGGGDTQYF
>NA|TRBJ2-6|TRBV28|NA
TGTGCCAGCAGTTTAGCTGTACGGAGGATCTTAAACTCTGGGGCCAACGTCCTGACTTTC
CASSLAVRRILNSGANVLTF
>TRBD1|TRBJ1-2|TRBV29-1|NA
TGCAGCGCTAGGGACAGGCCCTACCCCTATGGCTACACCTTC
CSARDRPYPYGYTF
>TRBD1|TRBJ2-7|TRBV28|NA
TGTGCCAGCACCTCTGGGGGACAGGGGTCCGAAGGGCAGTACTTC
CASTSGGQGSEGQYF
>NA|TRBJ1-2|TRBV28|NA
TGTGCCAGCAGTTTATACTCTGAGTACTATGGCTACACCTTC
CASSLYSEYYGYTF
>TRBD1|TRBJ2-2|TRBV5-5|NA
TGTGCCAGCAGCCTACAGGGGACCGGGGAGCTGTTTTTT
CASSLQGTGELFF
>TRBD1|TRBJ1-4|TRBV30|NA
TGTGCCTGGAGTAGACAGGGTTTAAACGAAAAACTGTTTTTT
CAWSRQGLNEKLFF
>TRBD1|TRBJ1-2|TRBV9|NA
TGTGCCAGCAGCGTAGGGTACAGGGGAGACTATGGCTACACCTTC
CASSVGYRGDYGYTF
>NA|TRBJ1-1|TRBV10-3|NA
TGTGCCATCACAGCGACAGAGAGGAACACTGAAGCTTTCTTT
CAITATERNTEAFF
>NA|TRBJ2-3|TRBV19|NA
TGTGCCAGTAGTATCCAGCGGGCCTACCCCACAGATACGCAGTATTTT
CASSIQRAYPTDTQYF
>TRBD1|TRBJ1-5|TRBV6-6|NA
TGTGCCAGCAGGGACAGGGATCAGCCCCAGCATTTT
CASRDRDQPQHF
>NA|TRBJ2-4|TRBV7-3|few
TGTGCCAGCAGCTTAACGGATGCGGCCGATCCCCACTTC
CASSLTDAADPHF
>NA|TRBJ2-2|TRBV5-4|NA
TGTGCCAGCAGCTTGGAGACAGGAGGCGGGGAGCTGTTTTTT
CASSLETGGGELFF
>NA|TRBJ1-2|TRBV18|NA
TGTGCCAGCTCAGCAGGGGTTGGATATGGCTACACCTTC
CASSAGVGYGYTF